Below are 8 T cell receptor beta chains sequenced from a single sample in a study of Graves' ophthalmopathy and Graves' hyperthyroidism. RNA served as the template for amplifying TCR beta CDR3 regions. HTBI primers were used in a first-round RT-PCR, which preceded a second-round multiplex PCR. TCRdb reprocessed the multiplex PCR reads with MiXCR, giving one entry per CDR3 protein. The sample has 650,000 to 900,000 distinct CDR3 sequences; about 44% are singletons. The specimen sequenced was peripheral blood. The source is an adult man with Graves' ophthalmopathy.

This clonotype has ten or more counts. CDR3: CASSLGRHLESNQPQHF. The DNA of the CDR3 is TGTGCCAGCAGCTTAGGTCGGCACCTGGAGAGCAATCAGCCCCAGCATTTT. J is TRBJ1-5 and V is TRBV7-2; D call uncertain. CDR3 length: 17 amino acids. Trimming cost V 1 base and J 1 base, with 14 bases left between them. The V gene's germline CDR1 is SGHTA and CDR2 FQGNSA.

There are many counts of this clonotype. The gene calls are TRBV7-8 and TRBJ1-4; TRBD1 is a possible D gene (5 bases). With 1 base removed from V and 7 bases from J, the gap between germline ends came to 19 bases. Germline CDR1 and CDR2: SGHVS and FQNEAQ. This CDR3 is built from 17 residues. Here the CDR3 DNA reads TGTGCCAGCAGCTTAGGCCCAGGGATAAAAACGGGTGAAAAACTGTTTTTT. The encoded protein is CASSLGPGIKTGEKLFF.

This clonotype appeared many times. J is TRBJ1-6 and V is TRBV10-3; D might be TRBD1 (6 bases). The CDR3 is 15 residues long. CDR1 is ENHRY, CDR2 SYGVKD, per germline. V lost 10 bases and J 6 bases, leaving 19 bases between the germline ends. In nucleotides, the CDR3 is TGTGCCACACAACAGGGCATTGGGGGTAATTCACCCCTCCACTTT. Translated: CATQQGIGGNSPLHF.

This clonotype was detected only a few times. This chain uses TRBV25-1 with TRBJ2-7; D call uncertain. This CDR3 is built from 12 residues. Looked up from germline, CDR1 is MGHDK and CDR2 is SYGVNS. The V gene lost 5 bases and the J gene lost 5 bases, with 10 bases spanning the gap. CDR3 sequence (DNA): TGTGCCAGCAGTTTACCCAGAGACGAGCAGTACTTC. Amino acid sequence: CASSLPRDEQYF.

The CDR3 sequence: CASSIRPGGWGNYGYTF. As DNA, the CDR3 is TGTGCCAGTAGTATCAGACCGGGGGGATGGGGTAACTATGGCTACACCTTC. This chain links TRBV19 with TRBJ1-2; possibly TRBD1 for D (5 bases). Trimming shortened V by 3 bases and J by 1 base, and 18 bases separated the two germline ends. The CDR3 has 17 amino acids. Germline-derived CDR1 and CDR2 are LNHDA and SQIVND (reference sequence).

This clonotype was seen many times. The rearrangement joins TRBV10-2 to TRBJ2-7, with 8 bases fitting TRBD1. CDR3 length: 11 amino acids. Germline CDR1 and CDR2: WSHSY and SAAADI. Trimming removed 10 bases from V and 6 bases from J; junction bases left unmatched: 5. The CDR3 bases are TGCGCCACCCTTACAGGGGGCGAGCAGTACTTC. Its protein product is CATLTGGEQYF.

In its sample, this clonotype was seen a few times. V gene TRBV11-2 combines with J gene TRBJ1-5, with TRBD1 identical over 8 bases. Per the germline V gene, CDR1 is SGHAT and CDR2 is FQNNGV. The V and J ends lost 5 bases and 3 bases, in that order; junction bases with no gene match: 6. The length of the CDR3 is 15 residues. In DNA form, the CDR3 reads TGTGCCAGCAGCCCGGACAGGGTGGTCAATCAGCCCCAGCATTTT. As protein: CASSPDRVVNQPQHF.

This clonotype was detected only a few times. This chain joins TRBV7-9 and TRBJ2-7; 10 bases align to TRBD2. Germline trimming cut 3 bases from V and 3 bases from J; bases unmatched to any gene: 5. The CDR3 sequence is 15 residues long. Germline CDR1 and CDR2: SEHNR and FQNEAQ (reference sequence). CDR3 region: CASSLVSGRYYEQYF. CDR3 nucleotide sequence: TGTGCCAGCAGCTTGGTTAGCGGGAGGTACTACGAGCAGTACTTC.